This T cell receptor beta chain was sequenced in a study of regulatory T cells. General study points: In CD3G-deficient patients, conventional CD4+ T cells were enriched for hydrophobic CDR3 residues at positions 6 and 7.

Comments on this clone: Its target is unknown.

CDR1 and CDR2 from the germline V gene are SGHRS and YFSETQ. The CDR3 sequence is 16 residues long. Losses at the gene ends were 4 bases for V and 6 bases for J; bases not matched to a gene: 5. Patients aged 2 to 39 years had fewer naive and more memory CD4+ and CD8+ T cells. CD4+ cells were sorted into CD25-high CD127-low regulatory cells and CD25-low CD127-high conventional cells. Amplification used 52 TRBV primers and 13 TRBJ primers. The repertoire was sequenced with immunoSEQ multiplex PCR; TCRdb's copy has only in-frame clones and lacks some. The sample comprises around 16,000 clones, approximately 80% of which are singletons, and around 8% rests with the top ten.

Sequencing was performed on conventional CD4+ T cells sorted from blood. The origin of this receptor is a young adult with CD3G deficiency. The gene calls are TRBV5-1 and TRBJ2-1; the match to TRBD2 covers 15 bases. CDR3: CASSERTSGRANEQFF. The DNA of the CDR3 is TGCGCCAGCAGCGAAAGGACTAGCGGGAGGGCCAATGAGCAGTTCTTC.